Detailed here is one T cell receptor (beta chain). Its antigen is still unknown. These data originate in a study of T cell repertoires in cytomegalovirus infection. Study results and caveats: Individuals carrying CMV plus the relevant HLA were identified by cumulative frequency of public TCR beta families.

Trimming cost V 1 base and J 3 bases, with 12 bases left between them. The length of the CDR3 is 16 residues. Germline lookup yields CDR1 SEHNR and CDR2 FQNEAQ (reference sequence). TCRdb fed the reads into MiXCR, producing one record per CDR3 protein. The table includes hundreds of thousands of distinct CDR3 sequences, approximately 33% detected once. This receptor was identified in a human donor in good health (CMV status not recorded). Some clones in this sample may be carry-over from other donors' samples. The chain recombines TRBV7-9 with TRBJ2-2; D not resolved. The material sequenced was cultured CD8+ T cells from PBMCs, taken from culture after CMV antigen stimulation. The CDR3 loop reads CASSLGASSDTGELFF. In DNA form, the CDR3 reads TGTGCCAGCAGCTTAGGGGCGTCTTCCGACACCGGGGAGCTGTTTTTT. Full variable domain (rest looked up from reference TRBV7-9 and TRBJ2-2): DTGVSQNPRHKITKRGQNVTFRCDPISEHNRLYWYRQTLGQGPEFLTYFQNEAQLEKSRLLSDRFSAERPKGSFSTLEIQRTEQGDSAMYLCASSLGASSDTGELFFGEGSRLTVL.